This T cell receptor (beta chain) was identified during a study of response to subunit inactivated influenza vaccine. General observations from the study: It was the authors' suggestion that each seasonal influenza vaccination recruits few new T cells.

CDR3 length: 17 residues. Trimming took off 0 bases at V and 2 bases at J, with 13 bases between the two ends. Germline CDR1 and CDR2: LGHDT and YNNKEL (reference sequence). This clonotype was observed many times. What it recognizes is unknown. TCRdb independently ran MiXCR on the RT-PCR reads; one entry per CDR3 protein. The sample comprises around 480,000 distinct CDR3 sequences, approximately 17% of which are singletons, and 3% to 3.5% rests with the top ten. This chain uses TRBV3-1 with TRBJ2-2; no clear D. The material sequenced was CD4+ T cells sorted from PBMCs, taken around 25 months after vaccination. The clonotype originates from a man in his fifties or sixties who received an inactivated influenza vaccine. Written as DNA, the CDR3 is TGTGCCAGCAGCCAAGATCTGTGGCAGAGAAACACCGGGGAGCTGTTTTTT. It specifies CASSQDLWQRNTGELFF.